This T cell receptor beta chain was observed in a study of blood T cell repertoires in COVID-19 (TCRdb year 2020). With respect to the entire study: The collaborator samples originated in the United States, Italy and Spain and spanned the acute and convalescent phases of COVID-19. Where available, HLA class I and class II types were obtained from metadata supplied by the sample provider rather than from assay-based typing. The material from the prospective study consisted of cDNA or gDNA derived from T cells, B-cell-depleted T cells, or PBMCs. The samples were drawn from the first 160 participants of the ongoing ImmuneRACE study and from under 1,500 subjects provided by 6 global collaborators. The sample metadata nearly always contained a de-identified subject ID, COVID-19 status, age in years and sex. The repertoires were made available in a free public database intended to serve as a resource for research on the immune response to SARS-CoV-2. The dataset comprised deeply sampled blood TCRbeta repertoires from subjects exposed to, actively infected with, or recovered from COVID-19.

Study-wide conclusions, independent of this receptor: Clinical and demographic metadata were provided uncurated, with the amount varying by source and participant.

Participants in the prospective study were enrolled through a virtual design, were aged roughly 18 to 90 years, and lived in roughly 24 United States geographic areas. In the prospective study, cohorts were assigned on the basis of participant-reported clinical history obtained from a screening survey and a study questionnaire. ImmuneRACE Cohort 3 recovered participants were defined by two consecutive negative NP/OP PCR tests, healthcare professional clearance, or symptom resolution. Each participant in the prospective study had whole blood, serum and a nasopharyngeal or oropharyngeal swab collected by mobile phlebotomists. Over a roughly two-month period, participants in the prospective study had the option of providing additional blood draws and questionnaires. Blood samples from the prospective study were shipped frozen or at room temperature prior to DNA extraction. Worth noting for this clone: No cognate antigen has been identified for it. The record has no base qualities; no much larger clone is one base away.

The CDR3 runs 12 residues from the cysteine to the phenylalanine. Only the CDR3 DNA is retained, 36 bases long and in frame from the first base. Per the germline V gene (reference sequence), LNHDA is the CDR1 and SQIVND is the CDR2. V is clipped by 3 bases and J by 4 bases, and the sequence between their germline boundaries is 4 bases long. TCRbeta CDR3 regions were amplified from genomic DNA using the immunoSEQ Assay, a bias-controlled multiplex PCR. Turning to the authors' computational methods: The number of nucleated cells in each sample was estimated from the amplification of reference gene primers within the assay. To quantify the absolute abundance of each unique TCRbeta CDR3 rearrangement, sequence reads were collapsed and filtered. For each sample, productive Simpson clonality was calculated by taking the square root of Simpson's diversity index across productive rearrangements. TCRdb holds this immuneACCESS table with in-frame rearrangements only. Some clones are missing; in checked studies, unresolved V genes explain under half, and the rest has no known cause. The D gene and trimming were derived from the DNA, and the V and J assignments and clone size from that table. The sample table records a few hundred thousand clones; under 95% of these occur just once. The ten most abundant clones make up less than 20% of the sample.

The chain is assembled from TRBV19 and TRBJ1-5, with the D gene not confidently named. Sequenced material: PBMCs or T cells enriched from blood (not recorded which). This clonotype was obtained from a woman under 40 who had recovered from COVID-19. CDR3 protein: CASSILNQPQHF. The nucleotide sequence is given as TGTGCCAGTAGTATCTTAAATCAGCCCCAGCATTTT. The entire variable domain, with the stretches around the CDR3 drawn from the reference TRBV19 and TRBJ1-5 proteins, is DGGITQSPKYLFRKEGQNVTLSCEQNLNHDAMYWYRQDPGQGLRLIYYSQIVNDFQKGDIAEGYSVSREKKESFPLTVTSAQKNPTAFYLCASSILNQPQHFGDGTRLSIL.